The rows below give T cell receptor beta chains drawn from one sample of a study of cytomegalovirus exposure and HLA in healthy donors. The repertoire was sequenced with immunoSEQ multiplex PCR; TCRdb's copy has only in-frame clones and lacks some. The table shows about 60,000 clones, with 77% occurring only once. The sample consisted of PBMCs. These receptors came from a female donor in good health and CMV-seronegative. Each CDR3 is given with its conserved first and last residue.

TRBV6-5,TRBJ1-4,CASSYDGGGSNEKLFF
TRBV27,TRBJ2-1,CATRPPSSYNEQFF
TRBV11-2,TRBJ1-6,CASSALQGAPLHF
TRBV7-6,TRBJ1-4,CASSSTGLDSTNEKLFF
TRBV9,TRBJ2-1,CASSVGGGRAANEQFF
TRBV7-2,TRBJ1-3,CASSLVQGGFGNTIYF
TRBV10-3,TRBJ1-2,CAISESAENYGYTF
TRBV28,TRBJ1-5,CASSFWARGGRGNQPQHF
TRBV7-2,TRBJ2-2,CASSPDYSTGELFF
TRBV29-1,TRBJ2-7,CSVVSQGAGEQYF
TRBV28,TRBJ1-2,CASKTANNPIYGYTF
TRBV7-2,TRBJ2-7,CASSLVRELGQYF
TRBV19,TRBJ2-3,CASSIGSTDTQYF
TRBV19,TRBJ1-1,CASSIAGGRAVNTEAFF
TRBV28,TRBJ1-1,CASSGAARNTEAFF
TRBV30,TRBJ2-2,CAWSVLLGSGELFF
TRBV5-6,TRBJ2-5,CASSLGATSRMRETQYF
TRBV11-3,TRBJ2-5,CASSRTGAETQYF
TRBV5-1,TRBJ2-5,CASSAGQGTQETQYF
TRBV30,TRBJ1-2,CAWSGQKRVLYGYTF
TRBV7-2,TRBJ1-5,CASSLNSNQPQHF
TRBV27,TRBJ1-3,CASSSLIGTGNTIYF
TRBV5-1,TRBJ2-3,CASRLEGASTDTQYF
TRBV4-2,TRBJ2-7,CASSQGSLAGVGEQYF
TRBV11-2,TRBJ2-7,CASSRLGQRSSYEQYF
TRBV6-5,TRBJ1-6,CASSPTGNYNSPLHF
TRBV9,TRBJ1-2,CASSVRDRGEYGYTF
TRBV2,TRBJ2-3,CASSPGLAGAGTDTQYF
TRBV4-3,TRBJ2-1,CASSQETVSAYNEQFF
TRBV6-6,TRBJ2-1,CASNERETVNEQFF
TRBV18,TRBJ2-3,CASSIAGADTQYF
TRBV7-9,TRBJ1-5,CASSLGSGAQHF
TRBV6-5,TRBJ2-3,CASSSLAGPLTQYF
TRBV2,TRBJ2-1,CAGSPTGGLTYNEQFF
TRBV6-4,TRBJ2-1,CASSDSAGPYNEQFF
TRBV28,TRBJ1-2,CASRALPGTVVLGYTF
TRBV19,TRBJ2-1,CASSIPPGASGSGNEQFF
TRBV7-3,TRBJ2-1,CASSRGLAKNNEQFF
TRBV27,TRBJ2-7,CASSFSRGDYEQYF
TRBV19,TRBJ2-5,CASTGTSKETQYF
TRBV5-1,TRBJ1-4,CASSSTGTMGEKLFF
TRBV2,TRBJ2-1,CASSQGGLYNEQFF
TRBV19,TRBJ2-3,CASSTYRGRSDTQYF
TRBV15,TRBJ2-1,CATSRGISGTSYNEQFF
TRBV5-4,TRBJ2-3,CASSLDNRGTDTQYF
TRBV27,TRBJ1-1,CASSTGPEAFF
TRBV4-3,TRBJ2-7,CASSQDLLQGLVEQYF